This TCR beta chain was identified in a study of CDR3 diversity in severe acne. The CDR3 totals 16 residues. V shed 4 bases and J 7 bases; nucleotides not matched to a gene: 9. CDR1 and CDR2 (germline): PRHDT, FYEKMQ (reference sequence). Using its own MiXCR run on the PCR reads, TCRdb lists one record per CDR3 protein. Of fewer than 90,000 distinct CDR3 sequences listed, about 54% were seen once; the top ten hold about 13%. The receptor comes from a male donor in good health, without acne. Material for sequencing was blood. The chain combines TRBV13 with TRBJ2-3, with 12 bases identical to TRBD1. The CDR3 bases are TGTGCCAGCAGCTCTACCGGGACAGGGGGCCTCCATACGCAGTATTTT. It yields the protein CASSSTGTGGLHTQYF.